What follows are 5 T cell receptor beta chains derived from one specimen sequenced in a study of blood T cell repertoires in COVID-19 (dated by TCRdb to between 2020 and 2021). Library generation was performed with the immunoSEQ multiplex PCR assay. Held by TCRdb, this immuneACCESS table contains in-frame sequences only and omits some clones. Under half of the omission traces to an unresolved V gene where checked; the cause of the rest is unknown. The sample table contains approximately 21,000 clones; only one count was recorded for 83% of them. Over 5.5% of the sample lies in the top ten. Specimen: peripheral blood. The receptors come from a human donor in a cohort sampled during active COVID-19.

The chain employs TRBV7-2 and TRBJ1-1, with a tentative D call TRBD1 (5 bases). V was pared by 5 bases and J by 1 base, with 14 bases between. Germline V gene sequence: CDR1 SGHTA, CDR2 FQGNSA. The CDR3 totals 15 residues. The CDR3 DNA follows: TGTGCCAGCAGCCTTCAGGGTTTACGGAACACTGAAGCTTTCTTT. Protein sequence: CASSLQGLRNTEAFF.

Only a few counts were recorded for this clone. The chain links TRBV10-1 to TRBJ2-5; TRBD1 aligns across 7 bases. Germline trimming cut 4 bases from V and 4 bases from J; bases unmatched to any gene: 6. This CDR3 contains 14 residues. CDR1 and CDR2 (germline): WNHNN, SYGVQD (reference sequence). CDR3 DNA: TGCGCCAGCAGTGGGACAGGACTTTCAGAGACCCAGTACTTC. It codes for CASSGTGLSETQYF.

This clone was seen a single time. The chain links TRBV3-1 (or the pseudogene TRBV3-2) to TRBJ2-7, with 7 bases aligning to TRBD2. Germline V gene lookup returns CDR1 LGHDT and CDR2 YNNKEL (reference sequence). The CDR3 is made up of 13 amino acids. J was trimmed by 6 bases and V by 5 bases; bases with no gene match: 7. The CDR3 sequence: CASSWTRGGEQYF. CDR3 DNA sequence: TGTGCCAGCAGCTGGACTAGGGGTGGCGAGCAGTACTTC.

V and J are TRBV19 and TRBJ2-7; D may be TRBD1 (6 bases). The CDR3 length is 15 residues. Per germline, CDR1 LNHDA and CDR2 SQIVND (reference sequence). With 3 bases removed from V and 2 bases from J, the gap between germline ends came to 14 bases. The chain's CDR3 is CASSIALGQTYEQYF. The CDR3 coding sequence is TGTGCCAGTAGTATTGCCCTCGGACAGACCTACGAGCAGTACTTC.

CDR3 bases: TGTGCCAGCAGTAGACTAGCGGGGAACAATGAGCAGTTCTTC. It translates to CASSRLAGNNEQFF. The chain carries TRBV6-2 or TRBV6-3 and TRBJ2-1; 11 nucleotides line up with TRBD2. Trimming took 5 bases from V and 5 from J; bases not matched to a gene: 2. The CDR3 runs 14 residues. Per germline, CDR1 MNHEY and CDR2 SVGEGT.